The 3 T cell receptor beta chains below come from one sample, sequenced in a study of identical twins. Each CDR3 protein is one row after TCRdb ran MiXCR on the 5' RACE reads. The data show some 100,000 distinct CDR3 sequences, with about 6.1% seen just once and 10% to 15% held by the top ten. Sequencing was performed on memory T cells sorted from blood. These receptors were taken from a woman aged 50 to 65 in good health.

On this clonotype itself: This may be a read error: a much more frequent sequence differs by one nucleotide. This CDR3 is missing its conserved last phenylalanine or tryptophan, likely due to a read error. This chain connects TRBV7-8 to TRBJ2-3; 7 nucleotides match TRBD2. This CDR3 contains 17 residues. Germline CDR1 SGHVS, CDR2 FQNEAQ. Trimming removed 5 bases from V and 0 bases from J; junction bases left unmatched: 11. This CDR3 is CASSTRDSGYSTDTQYI. CDR3 bases: TGTGCCAGCAGCACCCGGGATAGCGGGTACAGCACAGATACGCAGTATATT.

V usage is TRBV5-1 and J usage is TRBJ2-2; D remains ambiguous. The CDR3 is 14 residues long. The V and J ends lost 1 base and 3 bases respectively, with 7 bases between them. CDR1 is SGHRS, CDR2 YFSETQ, per germline. The CDR3 loop reads CASSLFTDTGELFF. CDR3 DNA sequence: TGCGCCAGCAGCTTGTTTACCGACACCGGGGAGCTGTTTTTT.

This clonotype has only a few counts. The chain couples TRBV6-5 to TRBJ2-7; 10 bases match TRBD2. The CDR3 contains 15 residues. Germline V gene lookup returns CDR1 MNHEY and CDR2 SVGAGI. V lost 2 bases to trimming and J lost 6 bases; unmatched junction nucleotides: 7. In nucleotides, the CDR3 is TGTGCCAGCAGTTACCACGTGACTAGCGGGCTCGAGCAGTACTTC. It translates to CASSYHVTSGLEQYF.